A single sample gave rise to the 18 T cell receptor beta chains below, sequenced in a study of shared clonotypes between healthy human individuals. Generated by immunoSEQ multiplex PCR, the TCRdb table keeps only in-frame clones and is missing some. The table lists 800,000 or so clones, about 96% of them singletons, with roughly 0.23% in the top ten. The naive CD8 subset, CD45RO-negative cells positively selected for CCR7, excluded terminally differentiated effector memory CD45RA+ cells. Source material: naive CD8+ T cells sorted from blood. These TCRs come from a man aged 30 to 45 in good health.

The V and J genes are TRBV20-1 and TRBJ2-1; the D gene is possibly TRBD1 (6 bases). Trimming shortened V by 8 bases and J by 5 bases, and 10 bases separated the two germline ends. CDR1 and CDR2 from the germline V gene are DFQATT and SNEGSKA (reference sequence). This CDR3 contains 11 residues. In nucleotides, the CDR3 is TGCAGTTCAGGGGCCAACAATGAGCAGTTCTTC. Its translation is CSSGANNEQFF.

The V call is TRBV7-9, the J call TRBJ1-1; D uncertain. V was pared by 5 bases and J by 0 bases, with 10 bases between. The CDR3 has 14 amino acids. CDR1 and CDR2 (germline): SEHNR, FQNEAQ (reference sequence). CDR3 bases: TGTGCCAGCAGCGCGCCGACGGTGAACACTGAAGCTTTCTTT. It yields the protein CASSAPTVNTEAFF.

This clone was observed a few times. The chain has TRBV5-1 and TRBJ1-1; 7 nucleotides agree with TRBD1. The CDR3 consists of 14 residues. The V gene's germline CDR1 is SGHRS and CDR2 YFSETQ. The J segment lost 0 bases and the V segment lost 4 bases, leaving 3 bases of the junction unmatched. This CDR3 is CASSTTGMNTEAFF. CDR3 coding DNA: TGCGCCAGCAGCACGACAGGGATGAACACTGAAGCTTTCTTT.

This rearrangement joins TRBV28 to TRBJ2-7; D is unresolved. The CDR3 loop spans 15 amino acids. V was shortened by 3 bases and J by 4 bases, with 16 bases between the two germline ends. The germline CDR1 and CDR2 sequences are MDHEN and SYDVKM. The CDR3 here is CASSFRVYRDYEQYF. In DNA, the CDR3 is TGTGCCAGCAGTTTTAGGGTGTATAGGGATTACGAGCAGTACTTC.

The chain carries TRBV7-6 and TRBJ2-5, with TRBD1 matching over 8 bases. The CDR3 sequence is 14 residues long. Unmatched junction bases numbered 10, after V lost 8 bases and J lost 5 bases. Per the germline V gene, CDR1 is SGHVS and CDR2 is FNYEAQ. The CDR3 here is CASDRQGNFETQYF. The DNA of the CDR3 is TGTGCCAGCGATCGACAGGGGAATTTTGAGACCCAGTACTTC.

The chain links TRBV7-8 to TRBJ2-3; D is tentatively TRBD1 or TRBD2 (5 bases each). The CDR3 is 15 amino acids. The V gene lost 3 bases and the J gene lost 0 bases, with 10 bases spanning the gap. Per germline, CDR1 SGHVS and CDR2 FQNEAQ. The CDR3 here is CASSFPGRSTDTQYF. CDR3 nucleotides: TGTGCCAGCAGCTTCCCGGGACGAAGCACAGATACGCAGTATTTT.

The rearrangement uses TRBV4-1 and TRBJ2-1, with TRBD2 matching over 13 bases. CDR3 length: 17 amino acids. CDR1 MGHRA and CDR2 YSYEKL come from the germline V gene. V trimming: 0 bases; J trimming: 7 bases; junction bases outside the gene matches: 6. DNA for the CDR3: TGCGCCAGCAGCCAAGAAAGGACTAGCGGGAGAGGTAATGAGCAGTTCTTC. Translation gives CASSQERTSGRGNEQFF.

This clone was observed once. The genes are TRBV6-6 and TRBJ2-2; D unresolved. CDR3 length equals 15 residues. Germline V CDR1 and CDR2: MNHNY, SVGAGI (reference sequence). Trimming stripped 6 bases from V and 5 bases from J, with 16 bases between. CDR3 sequence: CASRAALEGTGELFF. In nucleotides, the CDR3 is TGTGCCAGCAGGGCAGCGTTGGAAGGGACCGGGGAGCTGTTTTTT.

The chain employs TRBV18 and TRBJ2-3, with D tentatively TRBD2 (6 bases). CDR3 length: 14 residues. CDR1 and CDR2 (germline): KGHSH, LQKENI. Trimming pared 4 bases from V and 1 base from J, leaving 9 bases between. The CDR3 is CASSREDRTDTQYF. CDR3 nucleotide sequence: TGTGCCAGCTCACGGGAGGATCGCACAGATACGCAGTATTTT.

The V call is TRBV27, the J call TRBJ2-1; 7 positions match TRBD2. V trimming: 2 bases; J trimming: 11 bases; junction bases outside the gene matches: 9. Germline CDR1 reads MNHEY; CDR2 reads SMNVEV (reference sequence). The length of the CDR3 is 14 residues. The CDR3 is CASSLGRESKKQFF. The CDR3 DNA is TGTGCCAGCAGTTTAGGGCGGGAGAGTAAAAAGCAGTTCTTC.

J is TRBJ2-7 and V is TRBV7-9; 9 positions match TRBD1. CDR1 and CDR2 (germline): SEHNR, FQNEAQ (reference sequence). After removal of 7 bases from V and 5 bases from J, the junction contained 9 bases not matched to a gene. The CDR3 totals 14 residues. The CDR3 DNA is TGTGCCAGCACCCCTGGGGACAGGGTCCACGAGCAGTACTTC. It is translated as CASTPGDRVHEQYF.

The gene calls are TRBV7-9 and TRBJ2-7; D is undetermined. This CDR3 region has 14 residues. V gave up 5 bases and J gave up 2 bases, with 13 bases separating them. In germline, CDR1 is SEHNR, CDR2 FQNEAQ (reference sequence). The CDR3 region is CASSPVPWAYEQYF. CDR3 DNA: TGTGCCAGCAGCCCCGTTCCTTGGGCCTACGAGCAGTACTTC.

The chain is built from TRBV5-1 and TRBJ2-7, with TRBD1 as a possible D gene (7 bases). V lost 4 bases to trimming and J lost 0 bases, with 11 bases between them. The CDR3 has 14 amino acids. The germline gives CDR1 SGHRS, CDR2 YFSETQ. For the CDR3, the DNA is TGCGCCAGCAGCCCGGGGGACAGCTCCTACGAGCAGTACTTC. Encoded protein: CASSPGDSSYEQYF.

The V and J genes are TRBV5-8 and TRBJ1-1; 9 bases fit TRBD1. This CDR3 is built from 16 residues. Trimming took 0 bases from V and 1 from J; bases not matched to a gene: 4. Germline V gene data show CDR1 as SGHTS and CDR2 as YDEGEE. CDR3 DNA: TGTGCCAGCAGCTTGGTTGGGACAGGGAGGAACACTGAAGCTTTCTTT. It is translated as CASSLVGTGRNTEAFF.

The rearrangement joins TRBV29-1 to TRBJ2-7; TRBD2 might be the D (5 bases). The germline CDR1 and CDR2 sequences are SQVTM and ANQGSEA. The CDR3 is 15 residues long. V was pared by 3 bases and J by 0 bases, with 15 bases between. The DNA of the CDR3 is TGCAGCGTTGAGCTAGCCGCCCACAGCTCCTACGAGCAGTACTTC. It codes for CSVELAAHSSYEQYF.

This chain links TRBV5-1 with TRBJ1-1; D call uncertain. The V and J ends lost 2 bases and 7 bases respectively, with 15 bases between them. The CDR3 runs 14 residues. The germline V gene has CDR1 SGHRS and CDR2 YFSETQ. The CDR3 protein is CASSLTGPGVEAFF. As DNA, the CDR3 is TGCGCCAGCAGCTTAACTGGGCCTGGGGTTGAAGCTTTCTTT.

This chain joins TRBV7-8 and TRBJ2-7, with TRBD2 matching over 11 bases. V lost 0 bases, J lost 4 bases, and 14 bases stayed unmatched. Germline-derived CDR1 and CDR2 are SGHVS and FQNEAQ. This CDR3 is 19 amino acids long. This chain's CDR3 is CASSLAPSGRLGSSYEQYF. The CDR3 DNA follows: TGTGCCAGCAGCTTAGCGCCTAGCGGGAGGCTAGGGTCATCATACGAGCAGTACTTC.

This chain uses TRBV18 with TRBJ2-7; 11 bases match TRBD1. Germline lookup yields CDR1 KGHSH and CDR2 LQKENI. This CDR3 spans 16 amino acids. V dropped 4 bases and J dropped 4; count of bases not matched to a gene: 9. The CDR3 DNA follows: TGTGCCAGCTCACTGATAGGACAGGGGGCCGGGTACGAGCAGTACTTC. This sequence encodes CASSLIGQGAGYEQYF.